Listed below are T cell receptor beta chains from one sample, sequenced in a study of neoadjuvant anti-PD-1 for oral cavity cancer. Libraries were prepared by immunoSEQ multiplex PCR; TCRdb keeps only in-frame clonotypes and omits some of them. The sample carries about 24,000 clones, 26% recorded once. The source material was tumor tissue, sampled after nivolumab (anti-PD-1) treatment. These receptors came from a person between 40 and 85 years old with oral cavity squamous cell carcinoma. Each CDR3 is given without its conserved first and last residue.

j_call,v_call,cdr3_aa
TRBJ2-7,TRBV14,ASSQEWGWYEQY
TRBJ1-2,TRBV27,ASSLKGAGGYGYT
TRBJ2-7,TRBV27,ASRTGGEANEQY
TRBJ1-1,TRBV6-1,ASRRDRYEAF
TRBJ2-2,TRBV9,ASSVVASGGSNTGELF
TRBJ1-4,TRBV27,ASSLKGGRSRLF
TRBJ1-6,TRBV27,ASSTRAGQHSPLH
TRBJ1-5,TRBV5-6,ASSSTGNQPQH
TRBJ2-7,TRBV7-9,ASSPGIYEQY
TRBJ2-7,TRBV30,AWSPNRGEQY
TRBJ1-5,TRBV19,ASSIGGDQPQH
TRBJ1-1,TRBV27,ASRVQGANTEAF
TRBJ1-2,TRBV28,ASSPGGIWAYGYT
TRBJ1-5,TRBV6-5,ASSLNRAQPQH
TRBJ2-4,TRBV19,ASSIARTLANIQY
TRBJ2-2,TRBV15,ATSRELGGAHGELF
TRBJ2-7,TRBV11-2,ASSFAWGYEQY
TRBJ1-2,TRBV28,ATPGDNPRGYT
TRBJ2-1,TRBV7-9,ASSSPGQREQF
TRBJ2-5,TRBV30,AWSGGTSGIETQY
TRBJ2-1,TRBV7-6,ASSLGASGSYNEQF
TRBJ1-5,TRBV6-4,ASSALHGANQPQH
TRBJ2-2,TRBV5-6,ASSSGPNTGELF
TRBJ2-5,TRBV7-2,ASSLKGRGAQY
TRBJ1-2,TRBV10-3,AISEGNSDYGYT
TRBJ1-1,TRBV28,ASSLDRGNLNTEAF
TRBJ2-5,TRBV9,ASSVVQGKTQY
TRBJ1-2,TRBV9,ASSVNTGGGGYT
TRBJ1-3,TRBV30,AWSTGQTGNTIY
TRBJ1-1,TRBV5-6,ASSPGPGSTEAF
TRBJ1-1,TRBV13,ASSLAPGRLTEAF
TRBJ2-1,TRBV6-5,ASSYSPYLKGDEQF